This T cell receptor beta chain was identified during a study of OX40 agonist ivuxolimab in advanced cancers. Study-wide background: Patients were roughly 87% male with ages roughly 20 to 90, mean about 60. Whole-study findings and limits: On average, CD8+ T cells had more expanded clones than CD4+.

As concerns this clone: What it binds is unknown.

The assay was immunoSEQ multiplex PCR, and TCRdb's table has in-frame clones only and misses some. Of just over 90,000 clones in the sample, about 92% were seen once. Exclusion applied to patients with autoimmune disease history or systemic immunosuppression. Trimming left V 10 bases short and J 0 bases short, with 13 bases between. Germline V CDR1 and CDR2: KGHSH, LQKENI. CDR3 length: 15 residues. The receptor was isolated from an adult with an advanced solid tumor such as melanoma, head and neck, liver or kidney cancer. The source material was CD4+ or CD8+ T cells sorted from blood, sampled in a trial of the OX40 agonist ivuxolimab. The chain couples TRBV18 to TRBJ2-6; D unresolved. The CDR3 nucleotides read TGTGCCACTTGGGTACCCAACTCTGGGGCCAACGTCCTGACTTTC. It translates to CATWVPNSGANVLTF.